Below, 20 T cell receptor beta chains from the same sample are listed, as sequenced in a study of blood T cell repertoires in COVID-19. Assay used: immunoSEQ multiplex PCR; TCRdb lists only in-frame clones, some missing. The table has 180,000 or so clones, 60% to 80% seen once; the top ten hold around an eighth. The specimen sequenced was PBMCs or T cells enriched from blood (not recorded which). Every receptor here comes from a man aged 55 to 70 who had been exposed to COVID-19.

The chain is built from TRBV27 and TRBJ1-5, with 8 bases lining up with TRBD1. After removal of 4 bases from V and 1 base from J, the junction contained 9 bases not matched to a gene. The CDR3 totals 17 residues. Germline V gene lookup returns CDR1 MNHEY and CDR2 SMNVEV (reference sequence). The CDR3 bases are TGTGCCAGCAGTTCCGTGACAGGGGTTGGGAGCAATCAGCCCCAGCATTTT. It specifies CASSSVTGVGSNQPQHF.

The chain is built from TRBV25-1 and TRBJ2-4; D unresolved. The CDR3 spans 17 residues. Trimming stripped 1 base from V and 1 base from J, with 14 bases between. In germline, CDR1 is MGHDK, CDR2 SYGVNS. CDR3 protein: CASSESPPRSAKNIQYF. DNA of the CDR3: TGTGCCAGCAGTGAATCCCCCCCCCGGTCGGCCAAAAACATTCAGTACTTC. Complete variable domain (other parts from reference TRBV25-1 and TRBJ2-4): EADIYQTPRYLVIGTGKKITLECSQTMGHDKMYWYQQDPGMELHLIHYSYGVNSTEKGDLSSESTVSRIRTEHFPLTLESARPSHTSQYLCASSESPPRSAKNIQYFGAGTRLSVL.

CDR3 in amino acids: CASRRQGDVGYGYTF. The CDR3 DNA reads as TGTGCCAGTAGACGACAGGGTGATGTGGGCTATGGCTACACCTTC. The V gene is TRBV19, the J gene TRBJ1-2, with 7 bases that match TRBD1. The CDR3 sequence is 15 residues long. The trim removed 6 bases at V and 4 bases at J, leaving 11 bases unmatched. In germline, CDR1 is LNHDA, CDR2 SQIVND (reference sequence).

J is TRBJ2-7 and V is TRBV30, with 11 positions matching TRBD1. The CDR3 is 13 residues long. V shed 7 bases, J shed 4 bases, and the junction held 6 bases outside the gene matches. Germline assignment: CDR1 GTSNPN and CDR2 SVGIG (reference sequence). The CDR3 DNA reads as TGTGCCTCTACCGGGACAGGGGGATACGAGCAGTACTTC. It codes for CASTGTGGYEQYF.

This rearrangement joins TRBV27 to TRBJ1-4; 9 bases align to TRBD1. Germline V gene data show CDR1 as MNHEY and CDR2 as SMNVEV (reference sequence). J was trimmed by 5 bases and V by 6 bases; bases with no gene match: 4. This CDR3 has 14 amino acids. CDR3 in DNA: TGTGCCAGCAGCCACAGGGGGCTAAATGAAAAACTGTTTTTT. It codes for CASSHRGLNEKLFF.

V usage is TRBV2 and J usage is TRBJ2-5, with a weak D call TRBD2 (5 bases). Germline V gives CDR1 SNHLY, CDR2 FYNNEI. The germline V and J ends were trimmed by 7 bases and 1 base, with 13 bases remaining between them. CDR3 length: 14 residues. DNA for the CDR3: TGTGCCAGCACCCTCGAGGGCTTCCAAGAGACCCAGTACTTC. Amino acids: CASTLEGFQETQYF.

J is TRBJ2-1 and V is TRBV19; TRBD2 aligns across 10 bases. This CDR3 spans 17 amino acids. Trimming took 0 bases from V and 1 from J; bases not matched to a gene: 3. Germline CDR1 and CDR2: LNHDA and SQIVND (reference sequence). In DNA, the CDR3 is TGTGCCAGTAGTATAGATCTAGCGGGAGAATCCTACAATGAGCAGTTCTTC. This encodes CASSIDLAGESYNEQFF.

J is TRBJ2-7 and V is TRBV11-3; 10 nucleotides match TRBD1. CDR3 length: 13 residues. V shed 5 bases, J shed 6 bases, and the junction held 4 bases outside the gene matches. From germline, CDR1 is SGHNT and CDR2 YENEEA. The CDR3 spells CASSAWTGGEQYF. The CDR3 DNA is TGTGCCAGCAGCGCCTGGACAGGGGGCGAGCAGTACTTC.

The chain couples TRBV5-1 to TRBJ1-1; perhaps TRBD1 as D (6 bases). The CDR3 totals 16 residues. With 6 bases removed from V and 4 bases from J, the gap between germline ends came to 22 bases. Germline V gene data show CDR1 as SGHRS and CDR2 as YFSETQ. This CDR3 is CASTLVGTRKVTEAFF. The CDR3 region has the DNA TGCGCCAGCACCCTGGTTGGGACAAGAAAGGTCACTGAAGCTTTCTTT.

The chain carries TRBV27 and TRBJ2-1; possibly TRBD2 for D (7 bases). The V gene's germline CDR1 is MNHEY and CDR2 SMNVEV (reference sequence). V was cut by 0 bases and J by 0 bases, with 9 bases left in between. This CDR3 has 16 residues. CDR3 sequence: CASSLSGGASYNEQFF. The CDR3 DNA follows: TGTGCCAGCAGTTTATCGGGGGGGGCCTCCTACAATGAGCAGTTCTTC.

This clone was counted only a few times. The rearrangement uses TRBV19 and TRBJ2-5, with TRBD2 identical over 10 bases. The V gene end was trimmed by 1 base and the J gene end by 5 bases; junction bases not matched to a gene: 7. The CDR3 covers 16 residues. Germline CDR1 is LNHDA and CDR2 is SQIVND (reference sequence). CDR3 nucleotide sequence: TGTGCCAGTAGTATAGTAGCGGGAGGATGGGCGGAGACCCAGTACTTC. This sequence encodes CASSIVAGGWAETQYF.

This clone was detected only a few times. This chain uses TRBV29-1 with TRBJ2-2; no definite D call. CDR3 length: 12 residues. Trimming removed 7 bases at V and 2 bases at J, with 8 bases between. Germline lookup yields CDR1 SQVTM and CDR2 ANQGSEA. This CDR3 is CSAISNTGELFF. CDR3 in DNA: TGCAGCGCCATCAGTAACACCGGGGAGCTGTTTTTT.

The V call is TRBV10-2, the J call TRBJ2-5; D may be TRBD1 (5 bases). Trimming pared 3 bases from V and 7 bases from J, leaving 12 bases between. This CDR3 has 13 residues. CDR1 and CDR2 from the germline V gene are WSHSY and SAAADI. The CDR3 region is CASSDLGLGTQYF. The CDR3 DNA follows: TGCGCCAGCAGTGATCTGGGGCTTGGGACCCAGTACTTC.

This clone was observed a single time. The rearrangement links TRBV9 to TRBJ1-4; 7 bases line up with TRBD1. V trimming: 4 bases; J trimming: 0 bases; junction bases outside the gene matches: 6. Germline-derived CDR1 and CDR2 are SGDLS and YYNGEE. The length of the CDR3 is 16 residues. This chain's CDR3 is CASSPGQDPTNEKLFF. As DNA, the CDR3 is TGTGCCAGCAGCCCCGGACAGGACCCAACTAATGAAAAACTGTTTTTT. Supplemented by reference TRBV9 and TRBJ1-4, the full variable domain reads DSGVTQTPKHLITATGQRVTLRCSPRSGDLSVYWYQQSLDQGLQFLIQYYNGEERAKGNILERFSAQQFPDLHSELNLSSLELGDSALYFCASSPGQDPTNEKLFFGSGTQLSVL.

This clone came up once. This chain links TRBV19 with TRBJ2-7; no definite D call. The germline gives CDR1 LNHDA, CDR2 SQIVND (reference sequence). Trimming stripped 3 bases from V and 2 bases from J, with 8 bases between. The CDR3 loop spans 13 amino acids. The DNA of the CDR3 is TGTGCCAGTAGTATCAATGGGCCCTACGAGCAGTACTTC. It is translated as CASSINGPYEQYF.

The chain carries TRBV7-9 and TRBJ1-6; 8 nucleotides align to TRBD1. CDR3 length: 15 residues. Germline V lookup: CDR1 SEHNR, CDR2 FQNEAQ (reference sequence). After removal of 6 bases from V and 6 bases from J, the junction contained 7 bases not matched to a gene. Written as DNA, the CDR3 is TGTGCCAGCAGACTCAACGGACAGGGTAATTCACCCCTCCACTTT. The encoded protein is CASRLNGQGNSPLHF.

The V gene is TRBV5-1, the J gene TRBJ2-2, with 8 bases that match TRBD1. The CDR3 is made up of 15 amino acids. With V trimmed by 4 bases and J by 1 base, 3 bases remained unmatched. Germline V lookup: CDR1 SGHRS, CDR2 YFSETQ. The DNA for the CDR3 is TGCGCCAGCAGCCGGGGACAGGAGAACACCGGGGAGCTGTTTTTT. The encoded protein is CASSRGQENTGELFF.

This chain joins TRBV7-3 and TRBJ2-3; TRBD2 matches at 11 bases. The CDR3 extends over 15 amino acids. Germline V gene lookup returns CDR1 SGHTA and CDR2 FQGTGA. V dropped 5 bases and J dropped 5; count of bases not matched to a gene: 6. CDR3: CASSQGLADLDTQYF. DNA for the CDR3: TGTGCCAGCAGCCAGGGACTAGCGGACCTAGATACGCAGTATTTT.

V gene TRBV5-8 combines with J gene TRBJ2-7, with TRBD1 matching over 7 bases. In germline, CDR1 is SGHTS, CDR2 YDEGEE. There are 15 residues in the CDR3. V was clipped by 7 bases and J by 9 bases; unmatched bases: 19. As DNA, the CDR3 is TGTGCCAGCCCCCCCATTCGGGACAGCTACGTCGGGCAGTACTTC. This translates into CASPPIRDSYVGQYF.

The V and J genes are TRBV30 and TRBJ1-1; 9 bases are shared with TRBD1. CDR1 GTSNPN and CDR2 SVGIG come from the germline V gene (reference sequence). This CDR3 has 14 residues. V lost 2 bases to trimming and J lost 4 bases; unmatched junction nucleotides: 5. CDR3: CAWSSPDRGTEAFF. The CDR3 DNA reads TGTGCCTGGAGTTCCCCGGACAGGGGCACTGAAGCTTTCTTT. The variable domain in full, completed from reference TRBV30 and TRBJ1-1, reads SQTIHQWPATLVQPVGSPLSLECTVEGTSNPNLYWYRQAAGRGLQLLFYSVGIGQISSEVPQNLSASRPQDRQFILSSKKLLLSDSGFYLCAWSSPDRGTEAFFGQGTRLTVV.